Below, 22 T cell receptor beta chains from the same sample are listed, as sequenced in a study of cytomegalovirus exposure and HLA in healthy donors. PCR used 60 Vbeta primers and 13 Jbeta primers. TCRdb's copy holds only in-frame clones and misses some; the assay was immunoSEQ multiplex PCR. The sample has over 100,000 clones, 75% to 90% seen once. The sequenced material came from PBMCs. These receptors originate from a man aged 35-49 years in good health and CMV-seronegative.

As DNA, the CDR3 is TGTGCCAGCAGAGTCCGGGAGGGCAATGAGCAGTTCTTC. The encoded protein is CASRVREGNEQFF. The chain couples TRBV6-5 to TRBJ2-1; 8 bases are a match to TRBD2. Germline CDR1 reads MNHEY; CDR2 reads SVGAGI. The CDR3 runs to 13 residues. Unmatched junction bases numbered 4, after V lost 6 bases and J lost 6 bases.

The CDR3 nucleotides are TGTGCCAGTAAACGGTGGACAGAAGACCATGGCTACACCTTC. It encodes CASKRWTEDHGYTF. The chain has TRBV19 and TRBJ1-2, with D possibly TRBD1 on 6 matching bases. This CDR3 spans 14 amino acids. Trimming took 7 bases from V and 6 from J, leaving 18 bases between them. In germline, CDR1 is LNHDA, CDR2 SQIVND (reference sequence). Full variable domain (outside the CDR3, taken from reference TRBV19 and TRBJ1-2): DGGITQSPKYLFRKEGQNVTLSCEQNLNHDAMYWYRQDPGQGLRLIYYSQIVNDFQKGDIAEGYSVSREKKESFPLTVTSAQKNPTAFYLCASKRWTEDHGYTFGSGTRLTVV.

The chain employs TRBV27 and TRBJ2-7, with D unresolved. The CDR3 runs to 13 residues. CDR1 is MNHEY and CDR2 is SMNVEV in the germline V gene (reference sequence). The V end was cut by 6 bases, the J end by 0 bases, with 9 bases between. The CDR3 nucleotides read TGTGCCAGCAGCGAGAGGAGCTCCTACGAGCAGTACTTC. Amino acid sequence: CASSERSSYEQYF.

The chain recombines TRBV7-9 with TRBJ2-3, with D perhaps TRBD2 (5 bases). V lost 10 bases and J 3 bases, leaving 11 bases between the germline ends. CDR1 SEHNR and CDR2 FQNEAQ come from the germline V gene (reference sequence). The CDR3 is 12 amino acids. CDR3 loop: CANQRVTDTQYF. The CDR3 DNA reads as TGTGCCAACCAGAGGGTGACAGATACGCAGTATTTT.

This rearrangement joins TRBV7-9 to TRBJ2-4, with TRBD1 identical over 7 bases. CDR3 size: 13 residues. The J segment lost 8 bases and the V segment lost 1 base, leaving 2 bases of the junction unmatched. CDR1 is SEHNR and CDR2 is FQNEAQ in the germline V gene (reference sequence). The CDR3 DNA reads as TGTGCCAGCAGCTTAGTTCAGGGGGACATTCAGTACTTC. It is translated as CASSLVQGDIQYF. Filled out from reference TRBV7-9 and TRBJ2-4, the complete variable domain reads DTGVSQNPRHKITKRGQNVTFRCDPISEHNRLYWYRQTLGQGPEFLTYFQNEAQLEKSRLLSDRFSAERPKGSFSTLEIQRTEQGDSAMYLCASSLVQGDIQYFGAGTRLSVL.

J is TRBJ1-1 and V is TRBV7-3, with D unresolved. The CDR3 runs 15 residues. Germline CDR1 is SGHTA and CDR2 is FQGTGA. Trimming shortened V by 2 bases and J by 1 base, and 11 bases separated the two germline ends. CDR3 bases: TGTGCCAGCAGCTTATATGGTTCGGGGAACACTGAAGCTTTCTTT. It codes for CASSLYGSGNTEAFF.

The chain joins TRBV7-2 to TRBJ2-3, with TRBD2 identical over 8 bases. This CDR3 is built from 16 residues. The germline V gene has CDR1 SGHTA and CDR2 FQGNSA. Trimming removed 1 base from V and 2 bases from J; junction bases left unmatched: 5. The CDR3: CASSLGRGGDTDTQYF. The DNA of the CDR3 is TGTGCCAGCAGCTTAGGACGGGGGGGAGACACAGATACGCAGTATTTT.

The chain employs TRBV4-3 and TRBJ1-2; D remains unclear. In germline, CDR1 is LGHNA, CDR2 YSLEER. The V gene lost 1 base and the J gene lost 0 bases, with 12 bases spanning the gap. The CDR3 has 16 amino acids. The chain's CDR3 is CASSQVVEGSNYGYTF. For the CDR3, the DNA is TGCGCCAGCAGCCAAGTCGTGGAGGGTTCTAACTATGGCTACACCTTC.

The chain joins TRBV19 to TRBJ2-7; no clear D. The germline V and J ends were trimmed by 5 bases and 4 bases, with 12 bases remaining between them. The CDR3 consists of 13 residues. Germline CDR1 and CDR2: LNHDA and SQIVND (reference sequence). CDR3 DNA sequence: TGTGCCAGTAGTGTGGGCCCCCTTTACGAGCAGTACTTC. As protein: CASSVGPLYEQYF.

This rearrangement joins TRBV27 to TRBJ2-5; 9 bases line up with TRBD2. CDR1 is MNHEY and CDR2 is SMNVEV in the germline V gene (reference sequence). J gave up 5 bases and V 0 bases, and 7 bases lay outside the gene matches. This CDR3 contains 16 residues. CDR3 DNA: TGTGCCAGCAGTTTATCCCCCAGCGGGGGGTGGGAGACCCAGTACTTC. As protein: CASSLSPSGGWETQYF.

J is TRBJ2-3 and V is TRBV6-5; the D gene is possibly TRBD2 (5 bases). The CDR3 is 15 residues long. Germline V gene lookup returns CDR1 MNHEY and CDR2 SVGAGI. Trimming cost V 0 bases and J 4 bases, with 11 bases left between them. CDR3 region: CASSYSPGYSDTQYF. CDR3 DNA sequence: TGTGCCAGCAGTTACTCACCGGGGTATTCAGATACGCAGTATTTT.

This clone was seen a single time. For the CDR3, the DNA is TGTGCCAGCAGGGATTTTACAGGGAATCAGCCCCAGCATTTT. It specifies CASRDFTGNQPQHF. The chain recombines TRBV27 with TRBJ1-5; D possibly corresponds to TRBD1 (6 bases). Germline-derived CDR1 and CDR2 are MNHEY and SMNVEV (reference sequence). Trimming removed 6 bases at V and 4 bases at J, with 13 bases between. This CDR3 contains 14 residues.

This clone was recorded once. The chain employs TRBV7-8 and TRBJ1-2; D might be TRBD1 (5 bases). V was pared by 5 bases and J by 5 bases, with 15 bases between. The CDR3 is 14 residues long. CDR1 and CDR2 from the germline V gene are SGHVS and FQNEAQ. In nucleotides, the CDR3 is TGTGCCAGCAGCCGCCTAAGGGCAGGGTATGGCTACACCTTC. It specifies CASSRLRAGYGYTF. The whole variable domain, remainder taken from reference TRBV7-8 and TRBJ1-2, is GAGVSQSPRYKVAKRGQDVALRCDPISGHVSLFWYQQALGQGPEFLTYFQNEAQLDKSGLPSDRFFAERPEGSVSTLKIQRTQQEDSAVYLCASSRLRAGYGYTFGSGTRLTVV.

The chain couples TRBV5-5 to TRBJ2-5; 7 nucleotides match TRBD1. Germline CDR1 is SGHKS and CDR2 is YYEKEE (reference sequence). This CDR3 has 13 amino acids. The junction had 1 base not matched to a gene; V was cut back by 2 bases and J by 3 bases. This CDR3 reads CASSFGTEETQYF. CDR3 nucleotides: TGTGCCAGCAGCTTTGGGACAGAAGAGACCCAGTACTTC.

V is TRBV28 and J is TRBJ2-7; 11 nucleotides line up with TRBD1. Germline assignment: CDR1 MDHEN and CDR2 SYDVKM. V was clipped by 5 bases and J by 2 bases; unmatched bases: 5. The CDR3 loop spans 15 amino acids. CDR3 loop: CASSPPGQGAYEQYF. The CDR3 DNA reads as TGTGCCAGCAGTCCTCCGGGACAGGGGGCCTACGAGCAGTACTTC.

In its sample, this clone was seen a few times. The chain couples TRBV7-2 to TRBJ2-5; maybe TRBD1 (5 bases). The CDR3 is made up of 13 amino acids. Trimming shortened V by 4 bases and J by 2 bases, and 8 bases separated the two germline ends. Per germline, CDR1 SGHTA and CDR2 FQGNSA. The CDR3 spells CASSWGRQETQYF. The DNA of the CDR3 is TGTGCCAGCAGCTGGGGCAGGCAAGAGACCCAGTACTTC.

The rearrangement uses TRBV4-3 and TRBJ1-3; 10 bases are a match to TRBD1. This CDR3 region has 15 residues. The junction had 3 bases not matched to a gene; V was cut back by 3 bases and J by 4 bases. Germline CDR1 and CDR2: LGHNA and YSLEER. The DNA for the CDR3 is TGCGCCAGCAGCCACGACAGGGGGCGAGGAAACACCATATATTTT. Protein product: CASSHDRGRGNTIYF.

J is TRBJ1-6 and V is TRBV7-2, with a tentative D call TRBD1 (6 bases). The CDR3 has 14 amino acids. CDR1 and CDR2 (germline): SGHTA, FQGNSA. The V end lost 5 bases, the J end lost 9 bases, and 14 bases lay between the germline ends. The CDR3 here is CASSDYREGSPLHF. In DNA form, the CDR3 reads TGTGCCAGCAGCGATTACAGGGAGGGTTCACCCCTCCACTTT.

The CDR3 protein is CASISTGANEKLFF. The CDR3 DNA sequence: TGTGCCAGTATTTCGACAGGGGCTAATGAAAAACTGTTTTTT. This rearrangement joins TRBV19 to TRBJ1-4; 8 nucleotides line up with TRBD1. This CDR3 is 14 amino acids long. V was clipped by 7 bases and J by 3 bases; unmatched bases: 4. Germline V gives CDR1 LNHDA, CDR2 SQIVND (reference sequence). The full variable domain, completed using reference TRBV19 and TRBJ1-4, is DGGITQSPKYLFRKEGQNVTLSCEQNLNHDAMYWYRQDPGQGLRLIYYSQIVNDFQKGDIAEGYSVSREKKESFPLTVTSAQKNPTAFYLCASISTGANEKLFFGSGTQLSVL.

The chain is built from TRBV28 and TRBJ1-6; D may be TRBD1 (6 bases). The CDR3 contains 15 residues. CDR1 MDHEN and CDR2 SYDVKM come from the germline V gene. V lost 5 bases and J lost 2, with 10 bases in between. CDR3 in DNA: TGTGCCAGCAGTCTCCAGGGGACCTATAATTCACCCCTCCACTTT. This codes for CASSLQGTYNSPLHF. Full variable domain (outside the CDR3, taken from reference TRBV28 and TRBJ1-6): DVKVTQSSRYLVKRTGEKVFLECVQDMDHENMFWYRQDPGLGLRLIYFSYDVKMKEKGDIPEGYSVSREKKERFSLILESASTNQTSMYLCASSLQGTYNSPLHFGNGTRLTVT.

This chain links TRBV7-2 with TRBJ1-1, with TRBD1 identical over 8 bases. The germline CDR1 and CDR2 sequences are SGHTA and FQGNSA. The V gene end was trimmed by 4 bases and the J gene end by 6 bases; junction bases not matched to a gene: 7. CDR3 length equals 14 residues. The CDR3 DNA is TGTGCCAGCAGCTGGACAGGGCCGGAGGCTGAAGCTTTCTTT. Its protein product is CASSWTGPEAEAFF.

V gene TRBV29-1 combines with J gene TRBJ1-2, with TRBD1 identical over 7 bases. Trimming cost V 3 bases and J 4 bases; bases outside gene matches: 2. The CDR3 loop spans 12 amino acids. Germline CDR1 reads SQVTM; CDR2 reads ANQGSEA. The CDR3 DNA reads as TGCAGCGTTGAGACAGGGAGCTATGGCTACACCTTC. This sequence encodes CSVETGSYGYTF.